This T cell receptor beta chain was recovered during a study of response to subunit inactivated influenza vaccine. Regarding the study as a whole: Each seasonal influenza vaccination, the authors suggested, recruits few new T cells.

V lost 0 bases to trimming and J lost 0 bases, with 6 bases between them. CDR3 length: 15 amino acids. The germline gives CDR1 LNHNV, CDR2 YYDKDF (reference sequence). Details on this clonotype: Its antigen is not identified.

Using its own MiXCR run on the RT-PCR reads, TCRdb lists one record per CDR3 protein. Seen here are around 710,000 distinct CDR3 sequences, roughly 14% observed once, and the top ten hold 5.5% to 7%. This receptor was taken from a man aged 50 to 60 who received an inactivated influenza vaccine. The sequencing used PBMCs from blood, collected around 14 days before vaccination. This rearrangement joins TRBV15 to TRBJ1-5; D ambiguous. CDR3 sequence: CATSREPYSNQPQHF. The DNA for the CDR3 is TGTGCCACCAGCAGAGAACCTTATAGCAATCAGCCCCAGCATTTT.